This T cell receptor beta chain derives from a study of blood T cell repertoires in COVID-19. Sequencing used immunoSEQ multiplex PCR; TCRdb keeps in-frame clones, though not all of them. Here the sample spans about 480,000 clones, roughly nine tenths being singletons. The germline CDR1 and CDR2 sequences are SGHRS and YFSETQ. The CDR3 runs to 13 residues. The J segment lost 8 bases and the V segment lost 1 base, leaving 4 bases of the junction unmatched. This chain connects TRBV5-1 to TRBJ1-1, with TRBD1 matching 8 bases. Sequenced sample: peripheral blood. The sequence derives from a man between 18 and 35 years old with COVID-19, enrolled during active disease. The CDR3: CASSLTGGEEAFF. DNA for the CDR3: TGCGCCAGCAGCTTGACAGGGGGGGAGGAAGCTTTCTTT.